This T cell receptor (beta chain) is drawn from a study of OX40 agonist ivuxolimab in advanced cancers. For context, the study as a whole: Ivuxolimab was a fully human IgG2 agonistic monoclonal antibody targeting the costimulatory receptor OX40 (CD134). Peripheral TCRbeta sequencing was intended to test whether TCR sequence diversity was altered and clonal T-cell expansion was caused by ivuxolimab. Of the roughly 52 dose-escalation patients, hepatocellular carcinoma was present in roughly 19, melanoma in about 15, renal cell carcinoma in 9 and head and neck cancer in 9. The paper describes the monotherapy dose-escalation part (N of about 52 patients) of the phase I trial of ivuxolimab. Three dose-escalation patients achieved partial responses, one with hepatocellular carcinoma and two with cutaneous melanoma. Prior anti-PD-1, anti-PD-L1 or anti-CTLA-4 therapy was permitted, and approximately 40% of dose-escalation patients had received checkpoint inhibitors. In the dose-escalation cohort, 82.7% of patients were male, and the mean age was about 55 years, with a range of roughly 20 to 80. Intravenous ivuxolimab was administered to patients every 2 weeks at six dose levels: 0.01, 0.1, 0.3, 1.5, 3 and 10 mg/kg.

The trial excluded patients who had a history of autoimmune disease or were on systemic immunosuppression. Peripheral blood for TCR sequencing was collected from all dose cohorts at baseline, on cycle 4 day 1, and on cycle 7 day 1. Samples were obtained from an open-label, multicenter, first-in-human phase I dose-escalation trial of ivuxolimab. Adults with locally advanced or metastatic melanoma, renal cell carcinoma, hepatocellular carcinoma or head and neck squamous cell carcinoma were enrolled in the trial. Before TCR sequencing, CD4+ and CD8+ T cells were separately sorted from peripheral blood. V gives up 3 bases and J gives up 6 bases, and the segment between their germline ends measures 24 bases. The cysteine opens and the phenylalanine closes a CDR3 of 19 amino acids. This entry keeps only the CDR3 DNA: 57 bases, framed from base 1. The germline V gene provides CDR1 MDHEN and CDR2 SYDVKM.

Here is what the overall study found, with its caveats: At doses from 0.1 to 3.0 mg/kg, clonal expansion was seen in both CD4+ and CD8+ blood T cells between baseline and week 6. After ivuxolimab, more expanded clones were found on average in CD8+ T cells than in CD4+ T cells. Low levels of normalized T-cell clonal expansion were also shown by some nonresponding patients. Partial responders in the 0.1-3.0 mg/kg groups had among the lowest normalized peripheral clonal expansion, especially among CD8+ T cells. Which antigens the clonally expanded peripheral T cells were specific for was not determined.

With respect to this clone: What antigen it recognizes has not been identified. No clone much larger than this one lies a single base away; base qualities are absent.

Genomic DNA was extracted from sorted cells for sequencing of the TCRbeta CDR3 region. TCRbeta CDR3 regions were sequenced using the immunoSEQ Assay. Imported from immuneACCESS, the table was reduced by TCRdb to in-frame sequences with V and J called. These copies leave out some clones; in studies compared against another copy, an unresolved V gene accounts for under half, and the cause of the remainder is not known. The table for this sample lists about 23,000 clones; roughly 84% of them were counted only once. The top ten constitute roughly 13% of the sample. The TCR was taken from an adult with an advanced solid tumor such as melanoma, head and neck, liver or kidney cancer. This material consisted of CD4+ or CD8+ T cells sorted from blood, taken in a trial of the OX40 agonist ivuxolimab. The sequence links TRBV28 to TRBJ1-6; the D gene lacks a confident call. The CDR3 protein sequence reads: CASSFGYIGGETFNSPLHF. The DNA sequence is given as TGTGCCAGCAGTTTTGGTTATATAGGTGGGGAAACTTTTAATTCACCCCTCCACTTT.